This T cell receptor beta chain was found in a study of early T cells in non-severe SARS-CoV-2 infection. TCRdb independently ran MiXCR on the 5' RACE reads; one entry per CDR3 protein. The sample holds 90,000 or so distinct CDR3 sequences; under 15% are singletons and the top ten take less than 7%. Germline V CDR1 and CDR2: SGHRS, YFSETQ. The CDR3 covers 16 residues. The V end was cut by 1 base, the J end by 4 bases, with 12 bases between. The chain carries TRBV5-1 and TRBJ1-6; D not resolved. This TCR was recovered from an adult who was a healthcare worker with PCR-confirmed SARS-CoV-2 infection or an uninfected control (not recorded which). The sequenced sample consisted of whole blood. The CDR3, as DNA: TGCGCCAGCAGCTTGTCCAAACCATCGTATAATTCACCCCTCCACTTT. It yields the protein CASSLSKPSYNSPLHF.